The 13 T cell receptor beta chains below were found in one sample sequenced in a study of T-cell reconstitution after alpha-beta-depleted transplantation in children. The TCRbeta library incorporated unique molecular identifiers. Via MiXCR, TCRdb re-called the PCR reads, giving one row per CDR3 protein. The table includes some 600,000 distinct CDR3 sequences, 10% to 15% detected once. The sample here was PBMCs, mostly from graft donor cells, taken 360 days after TCRalphabeta/CD19-depleted stem cell transplant. The origin of the receptors is a male patient younger than 18 who had a stem cell transplant for acute myeloid leukemia, so the T cells may come from the graft donor.

The chain carries TRBV3-1 and TRBJ2-4; D is uncertain. Trimming shortened V by 2 bases and J by 1 base, and 12 bases separated the two germline ends. The CDR3 length is 16 residues. Germline loops: CDR1 LGHDT, CDR2 YNNKEL (reference sequence). CDR3 nucleotide sequence: TGTGCCAGCAGCCAAAGTGCCGGTGAGGCCAAAAACATTCAGTACTTC. Protein product: CASSQSAGEAKNIQYF.

This clonotype was detected many times. The rearrangement joins TRBV29-1 to TRBJ2-3; tentative D call: TRBD2 (5 bases). The CDR3 spans 15 residues. The germline V and J ends were trimmed by 4 bases and 0 bases, with 14 bases remaining between them. Per germline, CDR1 SQVTM and CDR2 ANQGSEA. CDR3 sequence: CSVVGVQTSTDTQYF. The CDR3 region has the DNA TGCAGCGTTGTCGGGGTCCAGACTAGCACAGATACGCAGTATTTT.

This chain connects TRBV6-2 or TRBV6-3 to TRBJ2-7, with 12 bases identical to TRBD1. The CDR3 extends over 14 amino acids. Germline assignment: CDR1 MNHEY and CDR2 SVGEGT. The V gene end was trimmed by 7 bases and the J gene end by 3 bases; junction bases not matched to a gene: 4. The CDR3: CASIRDRGLYEQYF. Here the CDR3 DNA reads TGTGCCAGCATCCGGGACAGGGGGCTCTACGAGCAGTACTTC.

This clonotype was seen ten or more times. The chain carries TRBV29-1 and TRBJ2-2; no firm D call. Germline V gene data show CDR1 as SQVTM and CDR2 as ANQGSEA. V was pared by 4 bases and J by 0 bases, with 6 bases between. CDR3 length equals 13 residues. CDR3 DNA sequence: TGCAGCGTTGCTGCGGCGAACACCGGGGAGCTGTTTTTT. Its protein product is CSVAAANTGELFF.

This clonotype turned up a few times. The V and J genes are TRBV7-9 and TRBJ2-1; 12 bases agree with TRBD2. Germline loops: CDR1 SEHNR, CDR2 FQNEAQ (reference sequence). This CDR3 has 19 residues. V lost 1 base, J lost 2 bases, and 9 bases stayed unmatched. The CDR3 reads CASSLDQILAGGTYNEQFF. As DNA, the CDR3 is TGTGCCAGCAGCTTAGACCAAATACTAGCGGGAGGCACCTACAATGAGCAGTTCTTC.

V gene TRBV7-6 combines with J gene TRBJ2-1; TRBD1 aligns across 12 bases. The V gene's germline CDR1 is SGHVS and CDR2 FNYEAQ. V shed 2 bases and J 0 bases; nucleotides not matched to a gene: 20. CDR3 length: 23 residues. The CDR3 is CASSLISGQGALKPSSSYNEQFF. The CDR3 DNA sequence: TGTGCCAGCAGCTTAATCTCGGGACAGGGGGCCCTCAAGCCTTCGAGCTCCTACAATGAGCAGTTCTTC.

This chain links TRBV5-4 with TRBJ1-1; D call uncertain. The CDR3 sequence is 14 residues long. CDR1 and CDR2 (germline): SGHNT, YYREEE (reference sequence). The germline V and J ends were trimmed by 5 bases and 0 bases, with 11 bases remaining between them. The CDR3 protein is CASSPQRMNTEAFF. The CDR3 coding sequence is TGTGCCAGCAGTCCTCAGCGGATGAACACTGAAGCTTTCTTT. Full variable domain (missing parts from reference TRBV5-4 and TRBJ1-1): ETGVTQSPTHLIKTRGQQVTLRCSSQSGHNTVSWYQQALGQGPQFIFQYYREEENGRGNFPPRFSGLQFPNYSSELNVNALELDDSALYLCASSPQRMNTEAFFGQGTRLTVV.

CDR3 residues: CASRARAIYEQYF. The DNA of the CDR3 is TGTGCCAGCAGGGCCCGAGCTATTTACGAGCAGTACTTC. The V and J genes are TRBV2 and TRBJ2-7, with D unresolved. The CDR3 is 13 amino acids. V was cut by 6 bases and J by 4 bases, with 13 bases left in between. CDR1 is SNHLY and CDR2 is FYNNEI in the germline V gene.

The CDR3 coding sequence is TGCAGCGTTGAAGCGTCGGGACGGAAGGGGACTGAAGCTTTCTTT. It specifies CSVEASGRKGTEAFF. V and J are TRBV29-1 and TRBJ1-1; tentatively, D is TRBD1 (5 bases). The CDR3 runs to 15 residues. Trimming took off 1 base at V and 5 bases at J, with 17 bases between the two ends. CDR1 and CDR2 (germline): SQVTM, ANQGSEA.

The table lists this clonotype with a few counts. The chain is built from TRBV28 and TRBJ1-1; 11 nucleotides line up with TRBD1. The CDR3 is made up of 15 amino acids. The ends lost 8 bases at V and 0 bases at J; junction bases unmatched: 5. Germline lookup yields CDR1 MDHEN and CDR2 SYDVKM. The CDR3 region is CASGTGGFMNTEAFF. The CDR3 DNA sequence: TGTGCCAGCGGGACAGGGGGATTTATGAACACTGAAGCTTTCTTT.

This chain uses TRBV20-1 with TRBJ2-3; 7 bases align to TRBD2. There are 14 residues in the CDR3. The trim removed 6 bases at V and 0 bases at J, leaving 6 bases unmatched. The germline gives CDR1 DFQATT, CDR2 SNEGSKA (reference sequence). In DNA form, the CDR3 reads TGCAGTGCCCCCAGAGCGGGAAGCACAGATACGCAGTATTTT. It encodes CSAPRAGSTDTQYF.

The V and J genes are TRBV21-1 and TRBJ1-5; TRBD1 was called by the table and not checked on the DNA. TRBV21-1 is designated a pseudogene. The CDR3 consists of 20 residues. CDR3 DNA sequence: TGTGCCAGCAGAGCAAAATTAGGCCTACAGGGGCCGCGGTTCAATCAGCCCCAGCATTTT. It is translated as CASRAKLGLQGPRFNQPQHF.

This clonotype was seen repeatedly, ten times or more. This chain connects TRBV6-2 or TRBV6-3 to TRBJ2-3; a possible D gene is TRBD1 (5 bases). The CDR3 consists of 19 residues. V was cut by 0 bases and J by 2 bases, with 21 bases left in between. The germline V gene encodes CDR1 MNHEY and CDR2 SVGEGT. The CDR3 DNA is TGTGCCAGCAGTTACTCGCCATCAGGGCCCCGCGGTCCCACAGATACGCAGTATTTT. This codes for CASSYSPSGPRGPTDTQYF.